These 3 T cell receptor beta chains share one sample of origin, sequenced in a study of T-cell memory formation after mild COVID-19. TCRdb processed the 5' RACE reads anew with MiXCR; each CDR3 protein has one entry. The sample has 300,000 to 400,000 distinct CDR3 sequences; less than 20% are singletons. The sample consisted of PBMCs or a T cell subset sorted from them (not recorded which). These receptors all come from a man aged 18 to 35 who had mild COVID-19 (a few samples of this study predate the infection). Cell type and time point are not known.

The CDR3 loop is CATSRVVDEQFF. CDR3 DNA sequence: TGTGCCACCAGCAGAGTCGTGGATGAGCAGTTCTTC. The chain recombines TRBV15 with TRBJ2-1; D unresolved. Trimming took off 1 base at V and 8 bases at J, with 6 bases between the two ends. Per germline, CDR1 LNHNV and CDR2 YYDKDF (reference sequence). This CDR3 is 12 amino acids long.

This clonotype was seen a few times. CDR3 amino acids: CASSSTRVVWDEQYV. The CDR3 coding sequence is TGTGCCAGCAGTTCCACCCGGGTCGTCTGGGATGAGCAGTACGTC. The rearrangement uses TRBV27 and TRBJ2-7; D is uncertain. Germline V gene lookup returns CDR1 MNHEY and CDR2 SMNVEV (reference sequence). V lost 4 bases and J 7 bases, leaving 20 bases between the germline ends. The CDR3 has 15 residues.

This clonotype was detected many times. The V and J genes are TRBV12-3 or TRBV12-4 and TRBJ2-3; TRBD2 aligns across 12 bases. The CDR3 runs to 16 residues. V lost 5 bases and J lost 4; bases outside the gene matches: 7. The CDR3 DNA reads TGTGCCAGCAGTCGGACTAGCGGGACTGGCGCAGATACGCAGTATTTT. Translation gives CASSRTSGTGADTQYF.